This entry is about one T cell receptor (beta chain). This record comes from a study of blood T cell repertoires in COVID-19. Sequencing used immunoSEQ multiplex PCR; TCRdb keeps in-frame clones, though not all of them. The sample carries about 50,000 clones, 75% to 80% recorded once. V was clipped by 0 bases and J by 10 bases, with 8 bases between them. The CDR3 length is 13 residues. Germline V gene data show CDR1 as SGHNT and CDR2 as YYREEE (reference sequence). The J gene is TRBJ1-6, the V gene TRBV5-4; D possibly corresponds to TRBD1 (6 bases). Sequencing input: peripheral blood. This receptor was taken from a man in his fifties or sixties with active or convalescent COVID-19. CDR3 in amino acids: CASSLDRDSPLHF. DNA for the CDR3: TGTGCCAGCAGCTTGGACAGGGACTCACCCCTCCACTTT.